The 20 T cell receptor beta chains below all came from one sample that was sequenced in a study of memory CD4+ T cells and cytomegalovirus serostatus. Assay used: immunoSEQ multiplex PCR; TCRdb lists only in-frame clones, some missing. The sample lists 45,000 to 50,000 clones, around four fifths occurring once. The sort gate was single viable CD3+CD4+CD8-CD45RO+ cells for memory CD4+ T cells. The sequenced sample was memory CD4+ T cells from blood. The receptors were gathered from an adult in good health and CMV-seronegative.

The chain uses TRBV19 and TRBJ2-3; D may be TRBD1 (6 bases). This CDR3 is built from 18 residues. Trimming stripped 4 bases from V and 1 base from J, with 21 bases between. Per germline, CDR1 LNHDA and CDR2 SQIVND (reference sequence). The CDR3 sequence: CASSTQGHHSIGTDTQYF. DNA for the CDR3: TGTGCCAGTAGTACCCAGGGACATCATTCAATCGGCACAGATACGCAGTATTTT.

The chain has TRBV30 and TRBJ2-7, with TRBD1 matching 8 bases. CDR1 and CDR2 from the germline V gene are GTSNPN and SVGIG (reference sequence). The trim removed 6 bases at V and 6 bases at J, leaving 7 bases unmatched. The CDR3 runs 12 residues. The CDR3 region has the DNA TGTGCCTGTGGTCAGGGGGCAGGCGAGCAGTACTTC. This translates into CACGQGAGEQYF.

CDR3 DNA: TGTGCCAGCAGCACGACTAGCGGGGGCCGACAAGAGACCCAGTACTTC. The encoded protein is CASSTTSGGRQETQYF. The chain employs TRBV6-6 and TRBJ2-5; TRBD2 agrees at 12 bases. The CDR3 totals 16 residues. Germline CDR1 MNHNY, CDR2 SVGAGI (reference sequence). V lost 6 bases to trimming and J lost 2 bases; unmatched junction nucleotides: 7.

This clone was seen a handful of times. The J gene is TRBJ1-1, the V gene TRBV7-8, with TRBD1 matching over 7 bases. Per the germline V gene, CDR1 is SGHVS and CDR2 is FQNEAQ. V was clipped by 1 base and J by 5 bases; unmatched bases: 16. The CDR3 is made up of 18 amino acids. As DNA, the CDR3 is TGTGCCAGCAGCTTAGGGTACAGGGGCACCCCGCAGTGGACTGAAGCTTTCTTT. Translated, it gives CASSLGYRGTPQWTEAFF.

The chain links TRBV9 to TRBJ1-3; maybe TRBD1 (5 bases). The germline V gene encodes CDR1 SGDLS and CDR2 YYNGEE. The CDR3 has 17 residues. Trimming took off 3 bases at V and 7 bases at J, with 23 bases between the two ends. The DNA of the CDR3 is TGTGCCAGCAGCGCCCCAAGAGGGGCCGCAGGGCGGAACACCATATATTTT. This encodes CASSAPRGAAGRNTIYF. Using reference TRBV9 and TRBJ1-3 for the parts outside the CDR3, the full variable domain is DSGVTQTPKHLITATGQRVTLRCSPRSGDLSVYWYQQSLDQGLQFLIQYYNGEERAKGNILERFSAQQFPDLHSELNLSSLELGDSALYFCASSAPRGAAGRNTIYFGEGSWLTVV.

This clone has a handful of counts. The chain employs TRBV7-2 and TRBJ1-4, with a possible D match to TRBD1 (5 bases). Germline CDR1 is SGHTA and CDR2 is FQGNSA. The CDR3 length is 13 residues. V was clipped by 5 bases and J by 4 bases, with 8 bases between them. This chain's CDR3 is CASSRDRNEKLFF. The DNA for the CDR3 is TGTGCCAGCAGCCGGGACCGTAATGAAAAACTGTTTTTT.

V gene TRBV6-1 combines with J gene TRBJ2-7; D possibly uses TRBD1 or TRBD2 (5 bases each). Germline assignment: CDR1 MNHNS and CDR2 SASEGT. The V end was cut by 8 bases, the J end by 4 bases, with 12 bases between. The CDR3 has 12 amino acids. The CDR3 DNA reads TGTGCCAGCCAGGGAGAGGGATACGAGCAGTACTTC. Translation gives CASQGEGYEQYF.

The chain is built from TRBV11-3 and TRBJ2-1, with D possibly matching TRBD2 (6 bases). From germline, CDR1 is SGHNT and CDR2 YENEEA. The germline V and J ends were trimmed by 1 base and 0 bases, with 13 bases remaining between them. The CDR3 extends over 17 amino acids. CDR3 bases: TGTGCCAGCAGCTTAGGCACTAGCTCAAGCTCCTACAATGAGCAGTTCTTC. Translating it yields CASSLGTSSSSYNEQFF.

The J gene is TRBJ1-6, the V gene TRBV18; tentative D call: TRBD1 (5 bases). Trimming removed 2 bases at V and 6 bases at J, with 5 bases between. Germline V gene lookup returns CDR1 KGHSH and CDR2 LQKENI. This CDR3 region has 13 residues. The DNA of the CDR3 is TGTGCCAGCTCACCAGACAGTAATTCACCCCTCCACTTT. This encodes CASSPDSNSPLHF.

As regards this clone: In the same sample, other DNA sequences code for this CDR3. The V call is TRBV18, the J call TRBJ2-5; 8 bases map to TRBD1. From germline, CDR1 is KGHSH and CDR2 LQKENI. The CDR3 has 13 residues. The V segment lost 2 bases and the J segment 4 bases; nucleotides outside the gene matches: 0. The CDR3 reads CASSPGQGETQYF. The CDR3, as DNA: TGTGCCAGCTCACCAGGACAGGGAGAGACCCAGTACTTC.

The gene calls are TRBV7-2 and TRBJ1-3, with D uncertain. This CDR3 spans 14 amino acids. V was shortened by 3 bases and J by 2 bases, with 8 bases between the two germline ends. CDR1 is SGHTA and CDR2 is FQGNSA in the germline V gene. In nucleotides, the CDR3 is TGTGCCAGCAGCTTCTCGAGGACTGGAAACACCATATATTTT. The encoded protein is CASSFSRTGNTIYF.

The gene calls are TRBV20-1 and TRBJ1-4; D gene ambiguous. The germline V gene encodes CDR1 DFQATT and CDR2 SNEGSKA (reference sequence). The CDR3 is 10 residues long. V was clipped by 1 base and J by 8 bases, with 2 bases between them. The CDR3 here is CSARAEKLFF. CDR3 DNA sequence: TGCAGTGCTAGAGCCGAAAAACTGTTTTTT.

The J gene is TRBJ2-5, the V gene TRBV5-4, with 15 bases aligning to TRBD2. Germline V gene data show CDR1 as SGHNT and CDR2 as YYREEE (reference sequence). The CDR3 runs 17 residues. The J segment lost 6 bases and the V segment lost 4 bases, leaving 10 bases of the junction unmatched. This CDR3 is CASSPGLAGGQGKTQYF. CDR3 in DNA: TGTGCCAGCAGCCCGGGACTAGCGGGGGGCCAGGGAAAGACCCAGTACTTC.

In its sample, this clone was seen a few times. The same CDR3 is also encoded by other DNA sequences in this sample. The chain links TRBV9 to TRBJ1-2, with D maybe TRBD1 (5 bases). CDR1 is SGDLS, CDR2 YYNGEE, per germline. V lost 0 bases, J lost 3 bases, and 6 bases lay in between. The length of the CDR3 is 13 residues. This chain's CDR3 is CASSVEGHYGYTF. The DNA for the CDR3 is TGTGCCAGCAGCGTAGAGGGGCACTATGGCTACACCTTC. Looking up the rest from reference TRBV9 and TRBJ1-2 gives the full variable domain: DSGVTQTPKHLITATGQRVTLRCSPRSGDLSVYWYQQSLDQGLQFLIQYYNGEERAKGNILERFSAQQFPDLHSELNLSSLELGDSALYFCASSVEGHYGYTFGSGTRLTVV.

In its sample, this clone is medium-sized. The V gene is TRBV5-5, the J gene TRBJ2-5; 7 bases line up with TRBD1. The V gene's germline CDR1 is SGHKS and CDR2 YYEKEE (reference sequence). The ends lost 6 bases at V and 5 bases at J; junction bases unmatched: 7. The CDR3 length is 13 residues. The CDR3 is CASNTGVGETQYF. The DNA of the CDR3 is TGTGCCAGCAACACAGGGGTGGGCGAGACCCAGTACTTC.

V usage is TRBV5-1 and J usage is TRBJ2-1; D is possibly TRBD1 (5 bases). This CDR3 has 15 residues. Germline V gene sequence: CDR1 SGHRS, CDR2 YFSETQ. The V end lost 6 bases, the J end lost 4 bases, and 17 bases lay between the germline ends. CDR3 nucleotide sequence: TGCGCCAGCAAAAAGGACACGGTACTATACAATGAGCAGTTCTTC. Its translation: CASKKDTVLYNEQFF.

V and J are TRBV7-9 and TRBJ2-7, with TRBD1 as a possible D gene (7 bases). Trimming removed 5 bases from V and 7 bases from J, with 21 bases in between. Germline CDR1 is SEHNR and CDR2 is FQNEAQ (reference sequence). The CDR3 has 15 residues. In nucleotides, the CDR3 is TGTGCCAGCAGCCTAGGGAGGTCGACAGGGCAAGAGCAGTACTTC. Its translation: CASSLGRSTGQEQYF.

CDR3 nucleotides: TGTGCCAGTAGTACCGGGACCGCTTTTAATCAGCCCCAGCATTTT. This sequence encodes CASSTGTAFNQPQHF. The rearrangement uses TRBV19 and TRBJ1-5, with D perhaps matching TRBD1 (5 bases). Germline V gene sequence: CDR1 LNHDA, CDR2 SQIVND (reference sequence). This CDR3 has 15 amino acids. Trimming stripped 4 bases from V and 4 bases from J, with 14 bases between. Complete variable domain (other parts from reference TRBV19 and TRBJ1-5): DGGITQSPKYLFRKEGQNVTLSCEQNLNHDAMYWYRQDPGQGLRLIYYSQIVNDFQKGDIAEGYSVSREKKESFPLTVTSAQKNPTAFYLCASSTGTAFNQPQHFGDGTRLSIL.

The rearrangement joins TRBV5-1 to TRBJ1-1; 7 nucleotides agree with TRBD1. V lost 3 bases, J lost 5 bases, and 4 bases stayed unmatched. The CDR3 runs to 13 residues. Germline V gene data show CDR1 as SGHRS and CDR2 as YFSETQ. The DNA for the CDR3 is TGCGCCAGCAGCTCCGACAGGGCAACTGAAGCTTTCTTT. It specifies CASSSDRATEAFF.

This clone turned up a few times. This chain uses TRBV2 with TRBJ1-2, with D hard to call. The CDR3 has 13 residues. Per germline, CDR1 SNHLY and CDR2 FYNNEI. With 8 bases removed from V and 5 bases from J, the gap between germline ends came to 15 bases. The CDR3 nucleotides read TGTGCCAGCCCCGCCCCTCAGACGTATGGCTACACCTTC. It specifies CASPAPQTYGYTF.